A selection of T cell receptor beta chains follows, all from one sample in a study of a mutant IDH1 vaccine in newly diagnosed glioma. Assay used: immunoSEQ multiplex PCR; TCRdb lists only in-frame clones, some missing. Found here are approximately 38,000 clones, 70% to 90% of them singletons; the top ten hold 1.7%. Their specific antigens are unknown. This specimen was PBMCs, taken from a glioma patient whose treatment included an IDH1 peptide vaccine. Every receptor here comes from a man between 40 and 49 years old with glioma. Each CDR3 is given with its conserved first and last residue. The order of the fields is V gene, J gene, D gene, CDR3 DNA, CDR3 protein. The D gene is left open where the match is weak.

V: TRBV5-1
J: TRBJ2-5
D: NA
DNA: TGCGCCAGCAGCCCACGGGCCCCAGGCGGAGAGACCCAGTACTTC
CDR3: CASSPRAPGGETQYF

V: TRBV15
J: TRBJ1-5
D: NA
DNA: TGTGCCACCAGCAGAGATGTGAGACATCGCAATCAGCCCCAGCATTTT
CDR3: CATSRDVRHRNQPQHF

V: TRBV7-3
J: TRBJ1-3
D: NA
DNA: TGTGCCAGCAGCCCGAGACCGGGAATTACGGGAAACACCATATATTTT
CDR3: CASSPRPGITGNTIYF

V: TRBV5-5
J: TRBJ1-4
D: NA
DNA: TGTGCCAGCAGTTTAGTCATATTGGGTTCCCCCGAAAAACTGTTTTTT
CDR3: CASSLVILGSPEKLFF

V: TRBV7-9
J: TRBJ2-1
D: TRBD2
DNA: TGTGCCAGCAGCGAAACTAGCGGGATCCAAACCTACAATGAGCAGTTCTTC
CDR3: CASSETSGIQTYNEQFF

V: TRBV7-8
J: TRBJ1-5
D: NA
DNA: TGTGCCAGCAGCTTAGTGAGAGGGAATCAGCCCCAGCATTTT
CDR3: CASSLVRGNQPQHF

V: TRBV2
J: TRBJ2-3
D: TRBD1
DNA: TGTGCCAGCAGTAGACTCCACAGGGGATCTGATACGCAGTATTTT
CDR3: CASSRLHRGSDTQYF

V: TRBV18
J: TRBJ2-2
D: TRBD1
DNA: TGTGCCAGCTCACCGGGACAGGGGAACACCGGGGAGCTGTTTTTT
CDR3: CASSPGQGNTGELFF

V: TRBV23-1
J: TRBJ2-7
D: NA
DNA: TGCGCCAGCAGTCAATCGGTCCGAACCTACGAGCAGTACTTC
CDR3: CASSQSVRTYEQYF

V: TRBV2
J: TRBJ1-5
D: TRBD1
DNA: TGTGCCAGCTCGGGACAGGGGCCCATTACAGGCCAGCCCCAGCATTTT
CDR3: CASSGQGPITGQPQHF

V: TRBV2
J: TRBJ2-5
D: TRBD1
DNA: TGTGCCAGCAGTAAAGAGGGGAGTAGGACAGGAGAGACCCAGTACTTC
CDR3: CASSKEGSRTGETQYF

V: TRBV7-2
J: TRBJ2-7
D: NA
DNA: TGTGCCAGCAGTTTTGGGGGTACCCACGAGCAGTACTTC
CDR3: CASSFGGTHEQYF

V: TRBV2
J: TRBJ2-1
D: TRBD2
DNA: TGTGCCAGCAGTGCCGGACTAGCGGGAGGGTCCTACAATGAGCAGTTCTTC
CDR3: CASSAGLAGGSYNEQFF

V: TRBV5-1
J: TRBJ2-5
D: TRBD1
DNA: TGCGCCAGCAGCGCAAACAGGGGTGTGGCGGAGACCCAGTACTTC
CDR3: CASSANRGVAETQYF

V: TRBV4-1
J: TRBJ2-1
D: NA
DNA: TGCGCCAGCAGCCAACCTTTTGGGGAGGGGGACAATGAGCAGTTCTTC
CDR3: CASSQPFGEGDNEQFF

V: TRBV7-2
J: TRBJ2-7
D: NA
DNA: TGTGCCAGCAGCTCCCGCTCCTACGAGCAGTACTTC
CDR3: CASSSRSYEQYF

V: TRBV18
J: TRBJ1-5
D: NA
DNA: TGTGCCAGCTCTGTGACAGAGTATCAGCCCCAGCATTTT
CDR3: CASSVTEYQPQHF

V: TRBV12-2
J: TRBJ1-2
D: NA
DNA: TGTGCAAGTCGCTTAGTGGTCTATTTCTTCTATGGCTACACCTTC
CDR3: CASRLVVYFFYGYTF

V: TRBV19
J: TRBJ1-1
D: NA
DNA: TGTGCCAGTAGTATAGGGGAACGGACTGAAGCTTTCTTT
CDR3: CASSIGERTEAFF

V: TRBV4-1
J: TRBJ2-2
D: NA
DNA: TGCGCCAGCAGCGGCCGGACAGCGGGCGGGGAGCTGTTTTTT
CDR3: CASSGRTAGGELFF

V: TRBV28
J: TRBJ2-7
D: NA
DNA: TGTGCCAGCAGTAAACCTGAGGAGTTCTACGAGCAGTACTTC
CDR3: CASSKPEEFYEQYF

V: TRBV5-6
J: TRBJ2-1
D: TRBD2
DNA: TGTGCCAGCAGCTTCCGTAGCGGGAGCGGCTCCTACAATGAGCAGTTCTTC
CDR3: CASSFRSGSGSYNEQFF

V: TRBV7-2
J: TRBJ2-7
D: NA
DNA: TGTGCCAGCAACGAAAGACAGGCGGCCTACGAGCAGTACTTC
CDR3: CASNERQAAYEQYF

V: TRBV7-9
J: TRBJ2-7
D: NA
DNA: TGTGCCAGCAGCTTAGAGACCCGGAGCCTCGAGCAGTACTTC
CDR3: CASSLETRSLEQYF

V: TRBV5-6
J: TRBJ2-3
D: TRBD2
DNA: TGTGCCAGCAGCCTAGCGGGAATGAGCACAGATACGCAGTATTTT
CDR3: CASSLAGMSTDTQYF

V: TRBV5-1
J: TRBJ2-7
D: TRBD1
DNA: TGCGCCAGCGCCCCCTCGACAGGGGGCAGTTACGAGCAGTACTTC
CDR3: CASAPSTGGSYEQYF

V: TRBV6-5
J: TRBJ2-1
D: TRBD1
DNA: TGTGCCAGCAGCTTGGACAGGGGGTCCTACAATGAGCAGTTCTTC
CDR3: CASSLDRGSYNEQFF

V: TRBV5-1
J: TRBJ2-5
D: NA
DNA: TGCGCCAGCAGCTTAGCCCTGACGGCAGAGACCCAGTACTTC
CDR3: CASSLALTAETQYF

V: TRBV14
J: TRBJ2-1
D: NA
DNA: TGTGCCAGCAGCCACGGTTGGACCAACAATGAGCAGTTCTTC
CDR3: CASSHGWTNNEQFF

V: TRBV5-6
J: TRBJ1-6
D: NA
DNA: TGTGCCAGCAGCTCCTGGGGGACCCCAAGGGCACCCCTCCACTTT
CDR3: CASSSWGTPRAPLHF

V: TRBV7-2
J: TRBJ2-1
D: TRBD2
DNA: TGTGCCAGCAGCTCTAGCGGGTCTGGGGTTTTGTTCTTC
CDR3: CASSSSGSGVLFF

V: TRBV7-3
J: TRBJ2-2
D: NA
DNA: TGTGCCAGCAGCCCCCAGGGGAGAGCGAACACCGGGGAGCTGTTTTTT
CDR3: CASSPQGRANTGELFF